The 14 T cell receptor beta chains listed next were all sequenced from one sample in a study of CXCR3-negative and CXCR3-positive naive CD8 T cells. Study results and caveats: TRB CDR3 hydrophobicity was greater in CXCR3-positive naive cells than in CXCR3-negative naive cells.

For these TCRs, the target antigens are not known. The TRB cDNA libraries were prepared by 5' RACE with UMI labels. TCRdb re-called the 5' RACE reads; one entry per CDR3 protein, DNA not given. Its table records some 110,000 distinct CDR3 sequences. Sequencing input: naive CXCR3+ CD8+ T cells from blood. Subset given: CD45RO-CCR7+CD27+CD95- naive CD8+ T cells expressing CXCR3 (TNR3+). The receptors come from a human donor in good health. Some clones in this sample may be carry-over from other donors' samples.

V is TRBV27 and J is TRBJ2-1; TCRdb's assignment of TRBD1 cannot be checked, as there is no DNA. This CDR3 comprises 15 residues. Germline loops: CDR1 MNHEY, CDR2 SMNVEV (reference sequence). The CDR3 spells CASRHRETSYNEQFF.

The gene calls are TRBV18 and TRBJ2-1. In germline, CDR1 is KGHSH, CDR2 LQKENI. This CDR3 has 16 amino acids. CDR3 amino acids: CASSPIFGSSYNEQFF.

CDR3 residues: CAISESRQRRDGYTF. The chain employs TRBV10-3 and TRBJ1-2; absent DNA, TCRdb's TRBD1 call cannot be checked. This CDR3 spans 15 amino acids. Germline values: CDR1 ENHRY, CDR2 SYGVKD.

The J gene is TRBJ2-1, the V gene TRBV27; with no DNA, the TCRdb D assignment of TRBD2 cannot be verified. Germline V gene data show CDR1 as MNHEY and CDR2 as SMNVEV (reference sequence). The CDR3 spans 15 residues. CDR3 protein: CASGPRLGSYNEQFF.

The chain employs TRBV19 and TRBJ2-7; lacking DNA, the TRBD1 call made by TCRdb goes unchecked. The CDR3 has 15 amino acids. In germline, CDR1 is LNHDA, CDR2 SQIVND (reference sequence). CDR3 amino acids: CASSDLGLGAGEQYF.

V usage is TRBV29-1 and J usage is TRBJ1-1; TCRdb lists TRBD1, though no DNA is available to test this call. CDR1 and CDR2 (germline): SQVTM, ANQGSEA. This CDR3 region has 12 residues. The CDR3 protein is CSVEPGYTEAFF.

V is TRBV13 and J is TRBJ2-1. CDR1 is PRHDT and CDR2 is FYEKMQ in the germline V gene (reference sequence). The length of the CDR3 is 12 residues. The CDR3 region is CASSLVVNEQFF.

V usage is TRBV19 and J usage is TRBJ2-1; TCRdb reports TRBD1, a call that lacks DNA to check it against. The length of the CDR3 is 15 residues. The V gene's germline CDR1 is LNHDA and CDR2 SQIVND (reference sequence). CDR3 region: CASSIGGGSFNEQFF. The full variable domain, rest sourced from reference TRBV19 and TRBJ2-1, is DGGITQSPKYLFRKEGQNVTLSCEQNLNHDAMYWYRQDPGQGLRLIYYSQIVNDFQKGDIAEGYSVSREKKESFPLTVTSAQKNPTAFYLCASSIGGGSFNEQFFGPGTRLTVL.

This chain uses TRBV28 with TRBJ2-5. Germline V lookup: CDR1 MDHEN, CDR2 SYDVKM. This CDR3 is built from 11 residues. The CDR3 protein is CASSLRETQYF. Full variable domain (remainder filled in from reference TRBV28 and TRBJ2-5): DVKVTQSSRYLVKRTGEKVFLECVQDMDHENMFWYRQDPGLGLRLIYFSYDVKMKEKGDIPEGYSVSREKKERFSLILESASTNQTSMYLCASSLRETQYFGPGTRLLVL.

V usage is TRBV7-6 and J usage is TRBJ2-2; the TCRdb call, TRBD1, lacks DNA for checking. Germline CDR1 and CDR2: SGHVS and FNYEAQ. The CDR3 has 17 residues. The CDR3: CASSQTPRGKNTGELFF.

The V and J genes are TRBV20-1 and TRBJ2-3; TCRdb picks TRBD2, but there is no DNA to check that call. Germline assignment: CDR1 DFQATT and CDR2 SNEGSKA (reference sequence). This CDR3 is 15 amino acids long. CDR3 sequence reads: CSARLAGVFPVTQYF.

The V call is TRBV30, the J call TRBJ2-7; there is no DNA to check the TCRdb D call of TRBD1. The CDR3 runs to 15 residues. Looked up from germline, CDR1 is GTSNPN and CDR2 is SVGIG (reference sequence). The CDR3: CAWSEDSDSDYEQYF.

The chain carries TRBV5-4 and TRBJ1-2. The CDR3 extends over 13 amino acids. Germline-derived CDR1 and CDR2 are SGHNT and YYREEE (reference sequence). CDR3 residues: CASSLGRAYGYTF.

This chain uses TRBV7-3 with TRBJ2-3; TCRdb returns TRBD1, unconfirmable since there is no DNA. The CDR3 is 15 amino acids. Germline CDR1 SGHTA, CDR2 FQGTGA. This CDR3 reads CASSPPGGGTDTQYF.